This T cell receptor (beta chain) was recovered during a study of TIL therapy for anti-PD-1-resistant metastatic lung cancer (dated by TCRdb to about 2021). Background for the entire study: Among the enrolled patients, the median age was about 50 years (range roughly 38-80), and the median tumor PD-L1 proportion score was 4.5% to 7.5%. Most of the cohort had lung adenocarcinoma, including a few EGFR-mutant tumors and two ALK-rearranged tumors, and half of the patients were either current or former smokers. A median non-synonymous tumor mutation burden of roughly 1.4 mutations per megabase was determined across the cohort by whole-exome sequencing. T cell receptor beta sequencing of tumor and peripheral blood was used to follow clonotypes across the tumor, the expanded TIL product and serial blood samples.

Reading from cysteine to phenylalanine, the CDR3 counts 12 amino acids. Only the CDR3 region is kept as DNA, spanning 36 bases read in frame from base 1. V is shortened by 1 base, J by 10 bases, and the region joining them spans 8 bases. In the germline V gene, CDR1 corresponds to SGHAT and CDR2 to FQNNGV. The immunoSEQ v3 hsTCRB kit was used to amplify TCR beta CDR3 regions from genomic DNA through bias-controlled multiplex PCR. TCR libraries were sequenced on an Illumina NextSeq 500 to 1.5 million to 2.5 million read pairs for survey level or roughly 5-6.5 million for deep level. In the paper's pipeline: V, D and J genes were assigned, non-productive sequences were removed, and clonality was reported by immunoSEQ Analyzer software. Repertoires were compared by productive Simpson clonality and by the Morisita overlap index of productive TRB rearrangements between infused TIL and blood. The table was pulled from immuneACCESS by TCRdb, which kept in-frame rearrangements only. Such tables lose some clones; where checked, under half of the loss comes from unresolved V genes, and the rest has no known cause. D and trimming come from the DNA, and the V and J calls and clone size come from that table. The sample table shows about 5,200 clones, and around three fifths are seen once. Clones ranked in the top ten supply roughly 9.5% of the sample.

This specimen's time point label, interpreted: pre-treatment sample, taken before nivolumab and TIL therapy. The baseline tumor samples, taken from the same resection that was used to grow TIL, were excised metastases, most often pleural nodules or supraclavicular lymph nodes. Tumors were collected before any PD-1/PD-L1 blockade, after which patients were given nivolumab, and patients who progressed were given lymphodepletion, an infusion of expanded TIL and IL-2. Adults with stage 4 NSCLC were enrolled from late 2017 to early 2020 in a dual-center phase I trial. The samples were drawn from an open-label, single-arm phase I trial testing tumor-infiltrating lymphocyte therapy combined with nivolumab in advanced non-small cell lung cancer. Portions of each resected tumor were snap-frozen in liquid nitrogen and stored at -80 °C. Tumor regions of interest were selected on H&E sections by laser-capture macrodissection, were pulverized into about 15 mg aliquots, and were extracted with Qiagen Allprep kits.

Results and caveats for the whole study, not just this receptor: Clonal turnover during TIL culture was high, and many clones enriched in the product were not detected in the baseline tumor, suggesting clonal contraction instead of faithful expansion. Compared with baseline intratumoral T cells, expanded TIL cultures were more clonal and less diverse (median clonality 6% vs 31%, p < 0.0001). Generalizability was limited because the cohort was highly selected, with more treatment-naive, never-smoker and oncogene-addicted patients included than is typical. The study protocol defined all tumor marker inferences as exploratory.

The table lists this clone with a count of one. Its antigen specificity is not known. No per-base quality is available; no much larger clone lies one base away. Sequencing used tumor tissue, obtained at baseline. The receptor's source is a man between 65 and 79 years old with non-small cell lung cancer. This sequence uses TRBV11-2 and TRBJ2-1; there is no confident call for the D gene. The bases read TGTGCCAGCAGCTTAGGGTCTGTCGAGCAGTTCTTC. Translated, this is CASSLGSVEQFF.